This TCR beta chain was recovered during a study of blood T cells in healthy people across ages. The use of a sample-barcoded 5' primer and a J-beta primer mix characterized a second PCR of 7 to 11 cycles. TCRdb re-analysed the 5' RACE reads in MiXCR, keeping a single row per CDR3 protein. The data contain roughly 650,000 distinct CDR3 sequences, 32% of them singletons. CDR1 and CDR2 (germline): SGHNT, YYREEE (reference sequence). V shed 4 bases and J shed 0 bases, with 10 bases lying between them. This CDR3 spans 14 amino acids. This clonotype appeared many times. The sequence was collected from a woman older than 75 in good health. V gene TRBV5-4 combines with J gene TRBJ2-5; D is undetermined. Sequenced sample: blood. CDR3: CASSPGEHQETQYF. The CDR3 DNA sequence: TGTGCCAGCAGCCCCGGAGAGCACCAAGAGACCCAGTACTTC.